The 4 T cell receptor beta chains below were found in one sample sequenced in a study of T cell changes during pregnancy in multiple sclerosis. Only in-frame clones appear in the TCRdb table, and some are missing; sequencing was by immunoSEQ multiplex PCR. The sample shows about 53,000 clones, approximately 91% of them seen only once. Material: CD4+ T cells from peripheral blood mononuclear cells, obtained in the third trimester of pregnancy. Source of these receptors: a female donor with multiple sclerosis, enrolled in a pregnancy study.

This clone was counted a single time. The chain is built from TRBV19 and TRBJ2-5; D may be TRBD1 (7 bases). V was pared by 8 bases and J by 3 bases, with 13 bases between. The CDR3 runs to 13 residues. Germline values: CDR1 LNHDA, CDR2 SQIVND (reference sequence). The CDR3 loop is CASAGQFKETQYF. The CDR3 bases are TGTGCCAGTGCGGGACAGTTTAAAGAGACCCAGTACTTC.

This clone has only one observation. The gene calls are TRBV11-3 and TRBJ2-2; possible D gene TRBD1, 5 bases. The V and J ends lost 6 bases and 5 bases respectively, with 7 bases between them. The CDR3 is made up of 12 amino acids. Per the germline V gene, CDR1 is SGHNT and CDR2 is YENEEA. The CDR3 nucleotides read TGTGCCAGCAGTAGGGGAACCGGGGAGCTGTTTTTT. It specifies CASSRGTGELFF. The full variable domain, with the rest looked up from reference TRBV11-3 and TRBJ2-2, is EAGVVQSPRYKIIEKKQPVAFWCNPISGHNTLYWYLQNLGQGPELLIRYENEEAVDDSQLPKDRFSAERLKGVDSTLKIQPAELGDSAVYLCASSRGTGELFFGEGSRLTVL.

The rearrangement links TRBV19 to TRBJ1-6, with D maybe TRBD1 (6 bases). This CDR3 is 14 amino acids long. Deletions cut 6 bases from V and 9 bases from J, with 15 bases between. Germline loops: CDR1 LNHDA, CDR2 SQIVND (reference sequence). The CDR3 loop is CASSPRGSISPLHF. CDR3 sequence (DNA): TGTGCCAGTAGCCCAAGGGGGTCGATTTCACCCCTCCACTTT.

This chain joins TRBV5-1 and TRBJ2-1; 9 positions agree with TRBD2. This CDR3 spans 13 amino acids. J gave up 15 bases and V 2 bases, and 9 bases lay outside the gene matches. CDR1 is SGHRS, CDR2 YFSETQ, per germline. The CDR3 region has the DNA TGCGCCAGCAGCTTCGCTAGCGGGGACCGTTCGTTCTTC. Protein sequence: CASSFASGDRSFF.